This T cell receptor beta chain was sequenced for a study of T cell repertoires in ileal Crohn's disease. The CDR3 sequence is 13 residues long. The germline CDR1 and CDR2 sequences are SGHRS and YFSETQ. The V gene end was trimmed by 5 bases and the J gene end by 4 bases; junction bases not matched to a gene: 2. Patients were adults with ileal or ileocolonic Crohn's disease needing resection. Study outcomes and limitations: Sorted CD8 T cells held more high-frequency clones than CD4.

This clone was counted only a few times. Its antigen remains unknown. Around 0.55 micrograms of biopsy DNA per sample underwent TCRB immunosequencing. Measured with immunoSEQ multiplex PCR; TCRdb has only the in-frame clones, and not every one. The repertoire holds more than 15,000 clones, with 50% to 75% as singletons. The clonotype was recovered from an adult with Crohn's disease. The sequenced material came from ileal tissue. The chain carries TRBV5-1 and TRBJ1-3; 8 bases line up with TRBD1. CDR3 loop: CASRTGVGNTIYF. The CDR3 DNA follows: TGCGCCAGCAGGACAGGGGTAGGAAACACCATATATTTT.